The T cell receptor beta chain under discussion was sequenced for a study of blood T cell repertoires in COVID-19. The CDR3 sequence is 11 residues long. Trimming took off 4 bases at V and 10 bases at J, with 10 bases between the two ends. Germline-derived CDR1 and CDR2 are SNHLY and FYNNEI. Libraries were prepared by immunoSEQ multiplex PCR; TCRdb keeps only in-frame clonotypes and omits some of them. The sample includes tens of thousands of clones, approximately 88% seen only once; the top ten take 7.9%. The chain joins TRBV2 to TRBJ1-1; D is unresolved. The sample was peripheral blood. The receptor was isolated from a man between 60 and 75 years old with COVID-19, enrolled during active disease. The chain's CDR3 is CASSGEQLAFF. CDR3 DNA: TGTGCCAGCAGTGGGGAGCAGCTAGCTTTCTTT.